This T cell receptor (beta chain) is from a study of T-cell reconstitution after alpha-beta-depleted transplantation in children. The TCRbeta library incorporated unique molecular identifiers. TCRdb passed the PCR reads through MiXCR, listing each CDR3 protein once. Here the sample spans fewer than 700,000 distinct CDR3 sequences, about an eighth being singletons. The V and J ends lost 3 bases and 9 bases respectively, with 11 bases between them. The CDR3 totals 12 residues. This clonotype was detected only a few times. The J gene is TRBJ1-2, the V gene TRBV12-3 or TRBV12-4, with D perhaps TRBD1 (5 bases). This clonotype was sampled from a male patient younger than 18 who had a stem cell transplant for acute myeloid leukemia, so the T cells may come from the graft donor. The sequencing here drew on PBMCs, mostly from graft donor cells, taken 360 days after TCRalphabeta/CD19-depleted stem cell transplant. The CDR3 protein is CASSFRDVSYTF. The DNA of the CDR3 is TGTGCCAGCAGTTTCCGGGACGTCAGCTACACCTTC.